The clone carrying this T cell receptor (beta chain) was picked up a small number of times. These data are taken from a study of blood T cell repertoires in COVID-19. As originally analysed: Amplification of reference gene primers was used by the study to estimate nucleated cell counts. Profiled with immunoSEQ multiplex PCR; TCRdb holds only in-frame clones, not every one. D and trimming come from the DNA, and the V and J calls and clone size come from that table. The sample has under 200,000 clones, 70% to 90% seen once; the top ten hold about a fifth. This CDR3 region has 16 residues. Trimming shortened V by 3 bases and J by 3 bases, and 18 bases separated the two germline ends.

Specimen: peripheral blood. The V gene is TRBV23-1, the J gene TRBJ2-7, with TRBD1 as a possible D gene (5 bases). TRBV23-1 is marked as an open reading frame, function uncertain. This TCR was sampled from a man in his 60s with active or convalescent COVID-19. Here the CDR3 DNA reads TGCGCCAGCAGTCATTGGACACAAGGGAAATACTACGAGCAGTACTTC. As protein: CASSHWTQGKYYEQYF.